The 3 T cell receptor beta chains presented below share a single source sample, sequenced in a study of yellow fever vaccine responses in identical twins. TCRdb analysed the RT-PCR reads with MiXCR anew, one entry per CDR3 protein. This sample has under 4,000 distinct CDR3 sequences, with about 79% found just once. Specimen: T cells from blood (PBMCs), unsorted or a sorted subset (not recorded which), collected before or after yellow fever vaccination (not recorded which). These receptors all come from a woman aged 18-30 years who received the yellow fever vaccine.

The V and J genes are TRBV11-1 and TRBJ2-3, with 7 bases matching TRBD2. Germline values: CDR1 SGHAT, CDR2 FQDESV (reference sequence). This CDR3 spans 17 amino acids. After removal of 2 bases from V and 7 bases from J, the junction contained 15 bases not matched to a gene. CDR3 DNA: TGTGCCAGCAGCTTAAAAGGGCCAAGCGGGGCCCCCTATACGCAGTATTTT. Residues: CASSLKGPSGAPYTQYF.

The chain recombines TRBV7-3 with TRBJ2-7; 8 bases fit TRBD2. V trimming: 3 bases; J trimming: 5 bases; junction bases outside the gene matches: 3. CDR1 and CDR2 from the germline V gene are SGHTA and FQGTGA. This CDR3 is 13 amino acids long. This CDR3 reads CASSFGGGNEQYF. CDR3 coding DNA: TGTGCCAGCAGCTTCGGCGGGGGGAACGAGCAGTACTTC. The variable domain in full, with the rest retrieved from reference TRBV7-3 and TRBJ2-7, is GAGVSQTPSNKVTEKGKYVELRCDPISGHTALYWYRQSLGQGPEFLIYFQGTGAADDSGLPNDRFFAVRPEGSVSTLKIQRTERGDSAVYLCASSFGGGNEQYFGPGTRLTVT.

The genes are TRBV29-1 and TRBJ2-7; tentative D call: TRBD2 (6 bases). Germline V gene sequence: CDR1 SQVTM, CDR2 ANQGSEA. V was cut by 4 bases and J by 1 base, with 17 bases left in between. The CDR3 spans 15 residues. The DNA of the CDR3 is TGCAGCGTTGCGGGGGAGCGGTCTTATTCCTACGAGCAGTACTTC. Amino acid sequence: CSVAGERSYSYEQYF.